This TCR beta chain was identified in a study of T cells expressing NK-cell markers. The CDR3 length is 15 residues. CDR1 MNHEY and CDR2 SVGEGT come from the germline V gene. TCRdb reprocessed the 5' RACE reads, keeping one entry per CDR3 protein, no DNA. Reported are 400,000 or so distinct CDR3 sequences; the ten largest clones contain about 10%. Sequencing was done on a sample of blood T cells: a sorted CD56 or NKG2C T cell subset, CD4+ or CD8+ T cells, or bulk PBMC T cells (not recorded which). The chain has TRBV6-2 or TRBV6-3 and TRBJ1-4; TCRdb returns TRBD1, unconfirmable since there is no DNA. The receptor was derived from a woman in her forties or fifties in good health. CDR3 loop: CASREAGQLSGKLFF.